The rows below give T cell receptor beta chains drawn from one sample of a study of cytomegalovirus exposure and HLA in healthy donors. Sequenced by immunoSEQ multiplex PCR; TCRdb stores in-frame clones only, minus some. Recorded for this sample: approximately 120,000 clones. The sample consisted of PBMCs. These receptors all stem from a man between 18 and 29 years old in good health and CMV-seronegative. CDR3s include the opening cysteine and the closing phenylalanine or tryptophan. Fields, in order: D gene, V gene, J gene, CDR3 DNA, CDR3 protein. The D gene is left open where the match is weak.

>-|TRBV6-1|TRBJ1-1
TGTGCCAGCAGTACAGGGTCCGGCGTCGCTGAAGCTTTCTTT
CASSTGSGVAEAFF
>-|TRBV28|TRBJ1-4
TGTGCCAGCAGTCCCCCTACTTTTGAAAAACTGTTTTTT
CASSPPTFEKLFF
>-|TRBV27|TRBJ2-3
TGTGCCAGCAGTTTATCGTCTCCAGATACGCAGTATTTT
CASSLSSPDTQYF
>-|TRBV28|TRBJ2-3
TGTGCCAGCAGTTTTGGGGAGGTTGGCACAGATACGCAGTATTTT
CASSFGEVGTDTQYF
>-|TRBV7-2|TRBJ1-2
TGTGCCAGCAGCACGATACAGGGTAGTGACTATGGCTACACCTTC
CASSTIQGSDYGYTF
>-|TRBV6-5|TRBJ2-7
TGTGCCACCAAGAAGGGGCAATCCTACGAGCAGTACTTC
CATKKGQSYEQYF
>TRBD2|TRBV25-1|TRBJ2-3
TGTGCCAGCAGTGAACTGGCGGGAGGCGCGAACACAGATACGCAGTATTTT
CASSELAGGANTDTQYF
>TRBD1|TRBV5-4|TRBJ2-7
TGTGCCAGCAGCTCAGTCCGGGACAGCGCCTACGAGCAGTACTTC
CASSSVRDSAYEQYF
>-|TRBV5-1|TRBJ1-4
TGCGCCAGCAGCCCACAGTCGGGGGGGAATGAAAAACTGTTTTTT
CASSPQSGGNEKLFF
>-|TRBV19|TRBJ2-3
TGTGCCAGTAGAACGACAGGTTTGGGTCAATTATATACGCAGTATTTT
CASRTTGLGQLYTQYF
>-|TRBV7-9|TRBJ1-1
TGTGCCAGCAGCCGCCAGGGGAACACTGAAGCTTTCTTT
CASSRQGNTEAFF